Shown below are 25 T cell receptor beta chains from a single sample sequenced in a study of T-cell memory formation after mild COVID-19. Each CDR3 protein gets one entry after TCRdb re-called the 5' RACE reads with MiXCR. The table includes some 150,000 distinct CDR3 sequences, approximately 25% detected once. The sequencing sample was made of PBMCs or a T cell subset sorted from them (not recorded which). Receptor source: an adult woman who had mild COVID-19 (a few samples of this study predate the infection). Cell type and time point are not known.

This clonotype showed up just a few times. The chain links TRBV27 to TRBJ2-3, with a tentative D call TRBD2 (6 bases). Germline V gives CDR1 MNHEY, CDR2 SMNVEV (reference sequence). Trimming cost V 2 bases and J 6 bases, with 15 bases left between them. This CDR3 has 15 amino acids. In DNA form, the CDR3 reads TGTGCCAGCAGTTTACTCGGGACTCCGGAGGATACGCAGTATTTT. As protein: CASSLLGTPEDTQYF.

This clonotype was observed a few times. The chain joins TRBV6-1 to TRBJ2-1; a weak D match, TRBD2 (6 bases). Looked up from germline, CDR1 is MNHNS and CDR2 is SASEGT. The ends were cut back, 3 bases at V and 6 bases at J, with 21 bases in the middle. This CDR3 is built from 17 residues. CDR3 DNA: TGTGCCAGCAGTGAGCCCCCCGGATGGAGGGATTTCAATGAGCAGTTCTTC. Encoded protein: CASSEPPGWRDFNEQFF.

V and J are TRBV6-1 and TRBJ1-1, with 8 bases identical to TRBD1. The germline CDR1 and CDR2 sequences are MNHNS and SASEGT. V lost 2 bases to trimming and J lost 4 bases; unmatched junction nucleotides: 0. CDR3 size: 13 residues. CDR3 residues: CASSEQGATEAFF. Here the CDR3 DNA reads TGTGCCAGCAGTGAACAGGGGGCCACTGAAGCTTTCTTT.

This sequence joins TRBV7-9 and TRBJ2-1; D is tentatively TRBD1 or TRBD2 (5 bases each). From germline, CDR1 is SEHNR and CDR2 FQNEAQ (reference sequence). V lost 5 bases and J 3 bases, leaving 14 bases between the germline ends. The CDR3 is made up of 15 amino acids. The CDR3 coding sequence is TGTGCCAGCAGCCTCCGGGACCCGATCTACAATGAGCAGTTCTTC. Translation: CASSLRDPIYNEQFF.

The V and J genes are TRBV6-2 or TRBV6-3 and TRBJ2-7; D is uncertain. Germline CDR1 and CDR2: MNHEY and SVGEGT. V gave up 2 bases and J gave up 0 bases, with 5 bases separating them. The CDR3 extends over 13 amino acids. CDR3 nucleotide sequence: TGTGCCAGCAGTTACCCAGGCTCCTACGAGCAGTACTTC. Its translation is CASSYPGSYEQYF.

Here the CDR3 reads CASSKGGEPETQYF. DNA of the CDR3: TGTGCCAGCAGCAAGGGAGGGGAACCCGAGACCCAGTACTTC. The rearrangement joins TRBV6-5 to TRBJ2-5; 7 positions match TRBD2. This CDR3 has 14 amino acids. Germline V gene sequence: CDR1 MNHEY, CDR2 SVGAGI. Losses at the gene ends were 6 bases for V and 5 bases for J; bases not matched to a gene: 9.

The rearrangement joins TRBV6-6 to TRBJ1-5, with D perhaps matching TRBD1 (5 bases). The germline CDR1 and CDR2 sequences are MNHNY and SVGAGI (reference sequence). The CDR3 totals 13 residues. V shed 8 bases and J shed 1 base, with 9 bases lying between them. This chain's CDR3 is CASGQGSNQPQHF. The CDR3 DNA follows: TGTGCCAGCGGCCAGGGAAGCAATCAGCCCCAGCATTTT.

This clonotype was picked up a small number of times. The rearrangement links TRBV24-1 to TRBJ1-5, with D perhaps TRBD1 (5 bases). The CDR3 runs to 12 residues. Trimming took 5 bases from V and 5 from J, leaving 6 bases between them. In germline, CDR1 is KGHDR, CDR2 SFDVKD. The DNA of the CDR3 is TGTGCCACCAGTGGGGGGGATCAGCCCCAGCATTTT. Protein product: CATSGGDQPQHF.

The genes are TRBV5-1 and TRBJ1-1; D gene ambiguous. Trimming took off 2 bases at V and 1 base at J, with 9 bases between the two ends. The CDR3 loop spans 14 amino acids. Germline values: CDR1 SGHRS, CDR2 YFSETQ. CDR3 bases: TGCGCCAGCAGCTTCCTCGACGCGAACACTGAAGCTTTCTTT. Protein product: CASSFLDANTEAFF. Complete variable domain (other parts from reference TRBV5-1 and TRBJ1-1): KAGVTQTPRYLIKTRGQQVTLSCSPISGHRSVSWYQQTPGQGLQFLFEYFSETQRNKGNFPGRFSGRQFSNSRSEMNVSTLELGDSALYLCASSFLDANTEAFFGQGTRLTVV.

The V call is TRBV5-1, the J call TRBJ2-7, with 7 bases aligning to TRBD2. The germline V gene encodes CDR1 SGHRS and CDR2 YFSETQ. V trimming: 3 bases; J trimming: 6 bases; junction bases outside the gene matches: 6. CDR3 length: 13 residues. The CDR3 protein is CASSSYPGGEQYF. In DNA form, the CDR3 reads TGCGCCAGCAGCTCCTACCCGGGGGGCGAGCAGTACTTC.

The chain couples TRBV7-2 to TRBJ2-1; D is ambiguous. Trimming shortened V by 10 bases and J by 8 bases, and 15 bases separated the two germline ends. CDR1 is SGHTA, CDR2 FQGNSA, per germline. CDR3 length: 12 amino acids. CDR3 region: CAIPNLGDEQFF. The CDR3 DNA sequence: TGTGCCATCCCCAATCTCGGAGATGAGCAGTTCTTC.

This clonotype was picked up a small number of times. The rearrangement joins TRBV7-6 to TRBJ2-3; D is unclear. This CDR3 contains 14 residues. Trimming left V 5 bases short and J 1 base short, with 10 bases between. Germline V CDR1 and CDR2: SGHVS, FNYEAQ. The CDR3 region is CASSPAEGTDTQYF. The CDR3 coding sequence is TGTGCCAGCAGCCCTGCTGAAGGCACAGATACGCAGTATTTT. The full variable domain, its missing parts supplied by reference TRBV7-6 and TRBJ2-3, is GAGVSQSPRYKVTKRGQDVALRCDPISGHVSLYWYRQALGQGPEFLTYFNYEAQQDKSGLPNDRFSAERPEGSISTLTIQRTEQRDSAMYRCASSPAEGTDTQYFGPGTRLTVL.

In its sample, this clonotype was seen a few times. The rearrangement joins TRBV12-5 to TRBJ2-7; perhaps TRBD2 as D (5 bases). V lost 5 bases and J 2 bases, leaving 10 bases between the germline ends. This CDR3 comprises 13 residues. The germline V gene has CDR1 LGHNT and CDR2 FRNRAP. The CDR3 region has the DNA TGTGCTAGTGGTCTGGGAGTAACCTACGAGCAGTACTTC. Translation: CASGLGVTYEQYF.

This clonotype showed up just a few times. The chain links TRBV27 to TRBJ1-5; a weak D match, TRBD1 (6 bases). This CDR3 comprises 14 residues. Germline assignment: CDR1 MNHEY and CDR2 SMNVEV (reference sequence). The V end lost 3 bases, the J end lost 9 bases, and 15 bases lay between the germline ends. CDR3 protein: CASSFTTGYRPQHF. DNA of the CDR3: TGTGCCAGCAGTTTCACAACAGGGTATAGGCCCCAGCATTTT.

This clonotype appeared a few times. This rearrangement joins TRBV12-3 or TRBV12-4 to TRBJ2-2, with D possibly being TRBD2 (6 bases). V was shortened by 8 bases and J by 5 bases, with 9 bases between the two germline ends. This CDR3 has 12 amino acids. In nucleotides, the CDR3 is TGTGCCAGCGAGGGAGGTACCGGGGAGCTGTTTTTT. Translation gives CASEGGTGELFF.

This clonotype was found a few times. The chain recombines TRBV7-9 with TRBJ2-1; TRBD2 agrees at 8 bases. This CDR3 is 17 amino acids long. Germline trimming cut 1 base from V and 1 base from J; bases unmatched to any gene: 6. The germline V gene has CDR1 SEHNR and CDR2 FQNEAQ (reference sequence). In DNA form, the CDR3 reads TGTGCCAGCAGCTTAGGCCCAGCGGGAGTATCCTACAATGAGCAGTTCTTC. Protein product: CASSLGPAGVSYNEQFF.

The chain employs TRBV29-1 and TRBJ2-7; 9 bases line up with TRBD1. The CDR3 covers 12 residues. Germline CDR1 is SQVTM and CDR2 is ANQGSEA. The trim removed 6 bases at V and 3 bases at J, leaving 3 bases unmatched. The CDR3 reads CSVGTGLYEQYF. CDR3 sequence (DNA): TGCAGCGTCGGGACAGGGCTCTACGAGCAGTACTTC.

The table lists this clonotype with a few counts. The V call is TRBV29-1, the J call TRBJ1-2; tentative D call: TRBD1 (5 bases). Germline V gene data show CDR1 as SQVTM and CDR2 as ANQGSEA. V lost 8 bases and J lost 7, with 17 bases in between. The CDR3 is 12 amino acids. The CDR3 reads CSTPLQGGGYTF. The CDR3, as DNA: TGCAGCACACCACTCCAGGGTGGTGGCTACACCTTC.

V is TRBV7-9 and J is TRBJ1-2, with 9 bases fitting TRBD1. The CDR3 contains 14 residues. V trimming: 6 bases; J trimming: 8 bases; junction bases outside the gene matches: 10. Germline CDR1 is SEHNR and CDR2 is FQNEAQ (reference sequence). The CDR3 loop is CASRPGQGSFGYTF. The CDR3 nucleotides read TGTGCCAGCAGGCCGGGACAGGGTAGTTTCGGCTACACCTTC.

This chain uses TRBV9 with TRBJ2-5; D is undetermined. Trimming pared 2 bases from V and 5 bases from J, leaving 10 bases between. Germline V gene lookup returns CDR1 SGDLS and CDR2 YYNGEE. This CDR3 comprises 13 residues. CDR3 sequence reads: CASSVGDWETQYF. The CDR3 DNA follows: TGTGCCAGCAGCGTTGGGGATTGGGAGACCCAGTACTTC.

This chain links TRBV6-5 with TRBJ2-7; D is unclear. CDR1 and CDR2 (germline): MNHEY, SVGAGI. The CDR3 runs to 14 residues. V was pared by 5 bases and J by 0 bases, with 11 bases between. The CDR3, as DNA: TGTGCCAGCAGTCACACGAGGAGCTCCTACGAGCAGTACTTC. This encodes CASSHTRSSYEQYF.

The V call is TRBV18, the J call TRBJ2-3; D might be TRBD2 (7 bases). Trimming removed 7 bases at V and 1 base at J, with 18 bases between. Looked up from germline, CDR1 is KGHSH and CDR2 is LQKENI. The CDR3 runs 16 residues. CDR3 in DNA: TGTGCCAGCTTCAACCCGGGGGGCGTGGGCACAGATACGCAGTATTTT. Residues: CASFNPGGVGTDTQYF.

CDR3 DNA: TGTGCCAGCATGGGGGAGTGGGCCTATGGCTACACCTTC. Amino acids: CASMGEWAYGYTF. The chain has TRBV7-8 and TRBJ1-2; perhaps TRBD1 as D (5 bases). Germline V gene data show CDR1 as SGHVS and CDR2 as FQNEAQ. The CDR3 covers 13 residues. With 7 bases removed from V and 4 bases from J, the gap between germline ends came to 13 bases.

In this sample, this clonotype turned up a few times. The chain links TRBV29-1 to TRBJ2-2, with D possibly TRBD2 on 7 matching bases. V lost 0 bases to trimming and J lost 5 bases, with 13 bases between them. Looked up from germline, CDR1 is SQVTM and CDR2 is ANQGSEA. The CDR3 spans 15 residues. Here the CDR3 reads CSVEEGGAQTGELFF. DNA for the CDR3: TGCAGCGTTGAAGAGGGGGGGGCGCAAACCGGGGAGCTGTTTTTT.

This clonotype was counted between two and nine times. This sequence joins TRBV4-3 and TRBJ2-1; D is tentatively TRBD1 or TRBD2 (5 bases each). Germline assignment: CDR1 LGHNA and CDR2 YSLEER. V lost 0 bases and J lost 0, with 18 bases in between. The CDR3 runs 19 residues. The CDR3 DNA reads TGCGCCAGCAGCCAAGAATCCCGGGGCGTTCCATCCTCCTACAATGAGCAGTTCTTC. Translation gives CASSQESRGVPSSYNEQFF.